This TCR beta chain was retrieved from a study of naive and memory T cell subsets. Four PCR rounds used nested alpha and beta constant region primers plus the SP2 primer. Reverse transcription of blood and skin TCR RNA was primed at alpha and beta constant regions. MiXCR, run by TCRdb on the 5' RACE reads, gives a single entry per CDR3 protein. The sample has 30,000 or so distinct CDR3 sequences, 15% to 20% seen once. A UMI-containing oligonucleotide was joined by 3' ligation to the TCR cDNA template. This clonotype originated in a female donor in good health.

CDR3 protein: CATSRVGQPQHF. The DNA of the CDR3 is TGTGCCACCAGCAGAGTAGGACAGCCCCAGCATTTT. This rearrangement joins TRBV15 to TRBJ1-5, with D unresolved. Per germline, CDR1 LNHNV and CDR2 YYDKDF (reference sequence). V gave up 1 base and J gave up 7 bases, with 5 bases separating them. The CDR3 extends over 12 amino acids.